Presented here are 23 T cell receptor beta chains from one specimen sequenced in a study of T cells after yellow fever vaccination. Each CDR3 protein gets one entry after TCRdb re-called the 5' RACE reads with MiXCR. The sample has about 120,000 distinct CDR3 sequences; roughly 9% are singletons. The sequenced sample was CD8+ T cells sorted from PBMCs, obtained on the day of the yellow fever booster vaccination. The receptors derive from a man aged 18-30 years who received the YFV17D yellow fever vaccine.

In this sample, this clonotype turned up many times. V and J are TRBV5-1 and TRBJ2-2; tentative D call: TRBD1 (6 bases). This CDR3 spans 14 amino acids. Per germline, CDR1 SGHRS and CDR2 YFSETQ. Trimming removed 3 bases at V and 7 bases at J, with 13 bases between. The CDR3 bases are TGCGCCAGCAGCTCCGGTGGGGGCGGCGGGGAGCTGTTTTTT. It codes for CASSSGGGGGELFF.

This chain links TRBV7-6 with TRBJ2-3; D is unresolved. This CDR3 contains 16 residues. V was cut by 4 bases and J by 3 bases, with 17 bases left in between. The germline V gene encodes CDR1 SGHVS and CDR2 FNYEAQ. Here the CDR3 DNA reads TGTGCCAGCAGCTCGGATCCCATGGACGGAACAGATACGCAGTATTTT. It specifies CASSSDPMDGTDTQYF.

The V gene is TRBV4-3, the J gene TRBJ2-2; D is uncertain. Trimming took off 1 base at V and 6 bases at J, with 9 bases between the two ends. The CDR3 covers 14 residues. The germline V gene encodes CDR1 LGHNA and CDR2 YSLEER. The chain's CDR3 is CASSQAGLPGELFF. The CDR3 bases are TGCGCCAGCAGCCAAGCTGGTCTCCCCGGGGAGCTGTTTTTT.

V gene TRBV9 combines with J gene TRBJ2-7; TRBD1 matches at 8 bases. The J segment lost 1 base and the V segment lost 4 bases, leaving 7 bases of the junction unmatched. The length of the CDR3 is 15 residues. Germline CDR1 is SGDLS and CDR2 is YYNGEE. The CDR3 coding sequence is TGTGCCAGCAGCCTCGGGCAGGGGGCGTCCTACGAGCAGTACTTC. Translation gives CASSLGQGASYEQYF.

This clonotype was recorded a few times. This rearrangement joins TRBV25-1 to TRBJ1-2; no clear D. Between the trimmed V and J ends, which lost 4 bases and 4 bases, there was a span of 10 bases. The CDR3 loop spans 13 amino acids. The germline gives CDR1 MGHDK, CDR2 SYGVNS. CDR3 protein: CASSVGGSYGYTF. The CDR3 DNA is TGTGCCAGCAGTGTAGGCGGGAGCTATGGCTACACCTTC.

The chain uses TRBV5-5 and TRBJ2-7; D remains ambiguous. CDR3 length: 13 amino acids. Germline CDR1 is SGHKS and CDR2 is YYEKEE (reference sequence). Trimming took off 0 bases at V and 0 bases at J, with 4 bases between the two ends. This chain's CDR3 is CASSLDTSYEQYF. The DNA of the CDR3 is TGTGCCAGCAGCTTGGACACCTCCTACGAGCAGTACTTC.

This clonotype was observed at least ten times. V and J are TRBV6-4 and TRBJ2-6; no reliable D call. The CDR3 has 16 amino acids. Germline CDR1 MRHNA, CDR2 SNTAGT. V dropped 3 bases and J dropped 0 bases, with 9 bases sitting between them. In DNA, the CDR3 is TGTGCCAGCAGTGAATCCTCACGCTCTGGGGCCAACGTCCTGACTTTC. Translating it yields CASSESSRSGANVLTF.

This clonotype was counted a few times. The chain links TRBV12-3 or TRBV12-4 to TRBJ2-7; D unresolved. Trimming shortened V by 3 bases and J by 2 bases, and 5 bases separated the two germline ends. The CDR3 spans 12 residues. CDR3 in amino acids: CASSFNTYEQYV. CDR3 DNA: TGTGCCAGCAGTTTTAACACCTACGAGCAGTACGTC.

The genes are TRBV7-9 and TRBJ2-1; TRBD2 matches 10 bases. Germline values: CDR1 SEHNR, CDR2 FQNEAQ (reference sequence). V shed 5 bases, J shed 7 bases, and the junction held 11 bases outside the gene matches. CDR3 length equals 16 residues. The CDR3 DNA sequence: TGTGCCAGCAGCCCCTTTCTAGCGGGGGTCAAAAATGAGCAGTTCTTC. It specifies CASSPFLAGVKNEQFF.

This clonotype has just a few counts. As DNA, the CDR3 is TGTGCCAGCAGTTTTGCTAGCACAGATACGCAGTATTTT. Translating it yields CASSFASTDTQYF. V and J are TRBV12-3 or TRBV12-4 and TRBJ2-3; D remains ambiguous. The CDR3 length is 13 residues. The ends were cut back, 3 bases at V and 0 bases at J, with 4 bases in the middle.

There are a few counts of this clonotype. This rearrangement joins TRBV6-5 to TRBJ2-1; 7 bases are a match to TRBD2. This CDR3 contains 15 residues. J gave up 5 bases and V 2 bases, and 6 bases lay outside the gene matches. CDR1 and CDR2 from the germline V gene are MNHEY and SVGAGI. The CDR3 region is CASSYVASGDNEQFF. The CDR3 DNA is TGTGCCAGCAGTTACGTTGCTAGCGGTGACAATGAGCAGTTCTTC.

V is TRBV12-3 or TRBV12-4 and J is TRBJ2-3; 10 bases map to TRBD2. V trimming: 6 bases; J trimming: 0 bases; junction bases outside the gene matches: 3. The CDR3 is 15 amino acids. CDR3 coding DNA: TGTGCCAGCAGGAAGCGGGGGGGGAGCACAGATACGCAGTATTTT. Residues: CASRKRGGSTDTQYF.

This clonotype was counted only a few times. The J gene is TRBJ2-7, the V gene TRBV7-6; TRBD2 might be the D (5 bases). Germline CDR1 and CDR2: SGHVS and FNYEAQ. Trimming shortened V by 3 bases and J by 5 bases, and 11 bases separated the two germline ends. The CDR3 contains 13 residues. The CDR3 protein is CASSLRVHDEQYF. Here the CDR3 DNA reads TGTGCCAGCAGCTTGAGGGTTCACGACGAGCAGTACTTC. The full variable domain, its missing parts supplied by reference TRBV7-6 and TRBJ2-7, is GAGVSQSPRYKVTKRGQDVALRCDPISGHVSLYWYRQALGQGPEFLTYFNYEAQQDKSGLPNDRFSAERPEGSISTLTIQRTEQRDSAMYRCASSLRVHDEQYFGPGTRLTVT.

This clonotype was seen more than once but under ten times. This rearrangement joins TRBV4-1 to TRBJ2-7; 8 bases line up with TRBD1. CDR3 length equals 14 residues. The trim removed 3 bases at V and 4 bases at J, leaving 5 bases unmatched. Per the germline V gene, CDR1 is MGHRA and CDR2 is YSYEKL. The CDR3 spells CASSQMDREYEQYV. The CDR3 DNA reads TGCGCCAGCAGCCAGATGGACAGGGAATACGAGCAGTACGTC.

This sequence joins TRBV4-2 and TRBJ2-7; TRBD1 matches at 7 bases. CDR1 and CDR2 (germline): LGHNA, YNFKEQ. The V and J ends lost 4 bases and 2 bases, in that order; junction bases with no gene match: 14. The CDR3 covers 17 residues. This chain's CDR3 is CASSPPFGDRDPYEQYF. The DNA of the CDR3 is TGTGCCAGCAGCCCCCCCTTCGGGGACAGAGATCCCTACGAGCAGTACTTC.

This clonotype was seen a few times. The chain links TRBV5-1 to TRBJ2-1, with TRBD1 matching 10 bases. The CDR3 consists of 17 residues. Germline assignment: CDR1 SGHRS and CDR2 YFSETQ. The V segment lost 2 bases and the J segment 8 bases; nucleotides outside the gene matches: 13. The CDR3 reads CASSFLGQGGPTDEQFF. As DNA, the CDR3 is TGCGCCAGCAGCTTCCTAGGACAGGGGGGACCTACCGATGAGCAGTTCTTC.

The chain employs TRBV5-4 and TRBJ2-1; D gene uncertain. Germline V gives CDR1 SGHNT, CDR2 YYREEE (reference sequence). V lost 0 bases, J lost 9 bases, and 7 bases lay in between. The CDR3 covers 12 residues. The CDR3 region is CASSLGTAEQFF. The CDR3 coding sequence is TGTGCCAGCAGCTTGGGCACAGCTGAGCAGTTCTTC.

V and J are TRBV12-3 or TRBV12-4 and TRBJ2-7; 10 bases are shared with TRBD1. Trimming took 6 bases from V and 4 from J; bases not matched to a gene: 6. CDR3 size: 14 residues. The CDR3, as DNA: TGTGCCAGCAGCTCCCTGGGACAGGGGTACGAGCAGTACTTC. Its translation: CASSSLGQGYEQYF.

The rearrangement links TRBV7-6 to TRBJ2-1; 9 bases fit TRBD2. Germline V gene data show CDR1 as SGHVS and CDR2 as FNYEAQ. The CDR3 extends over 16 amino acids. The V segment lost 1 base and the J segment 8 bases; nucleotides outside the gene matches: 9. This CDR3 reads CASSLGSRGGWYEQFF. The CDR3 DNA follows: TGTGCCAGCAGCTTAGGGTCGCGGGGGGGCTGGTATGAGCAGTTCTTC.

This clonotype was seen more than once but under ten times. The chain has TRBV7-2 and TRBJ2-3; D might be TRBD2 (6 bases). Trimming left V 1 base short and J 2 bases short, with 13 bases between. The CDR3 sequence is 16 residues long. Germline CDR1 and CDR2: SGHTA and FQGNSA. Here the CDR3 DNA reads TGTGCCAGCAGCTTAGTCGCTAGCGCTTACACAGATACGCAGTATTTT. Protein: CASSLVASAYTDTQYF.

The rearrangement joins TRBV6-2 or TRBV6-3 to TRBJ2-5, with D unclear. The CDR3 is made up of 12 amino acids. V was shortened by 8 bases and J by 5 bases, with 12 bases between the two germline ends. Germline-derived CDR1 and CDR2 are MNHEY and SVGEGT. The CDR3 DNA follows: TGTGCCAGCTCCTCAGAGGACGAGACCCAGTACTTC. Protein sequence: CASSSEDETQYF.

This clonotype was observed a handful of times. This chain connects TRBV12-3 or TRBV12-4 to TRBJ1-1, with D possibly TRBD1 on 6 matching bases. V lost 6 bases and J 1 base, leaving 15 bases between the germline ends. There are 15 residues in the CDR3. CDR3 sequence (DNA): TGTGCCAGCAGGAAGATTGGACAGACGAACACTGAAGCTTTCTTT. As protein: CASRKIGQTNTEAFF.

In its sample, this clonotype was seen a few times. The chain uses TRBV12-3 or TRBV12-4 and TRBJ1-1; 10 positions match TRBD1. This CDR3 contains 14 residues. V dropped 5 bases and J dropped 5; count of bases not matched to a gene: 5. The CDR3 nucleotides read TGTGCCAGCAGTCCAGACAGGGGGCTAACTGAAGCTTTCTTT. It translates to CASSPDRGLTEAFF.